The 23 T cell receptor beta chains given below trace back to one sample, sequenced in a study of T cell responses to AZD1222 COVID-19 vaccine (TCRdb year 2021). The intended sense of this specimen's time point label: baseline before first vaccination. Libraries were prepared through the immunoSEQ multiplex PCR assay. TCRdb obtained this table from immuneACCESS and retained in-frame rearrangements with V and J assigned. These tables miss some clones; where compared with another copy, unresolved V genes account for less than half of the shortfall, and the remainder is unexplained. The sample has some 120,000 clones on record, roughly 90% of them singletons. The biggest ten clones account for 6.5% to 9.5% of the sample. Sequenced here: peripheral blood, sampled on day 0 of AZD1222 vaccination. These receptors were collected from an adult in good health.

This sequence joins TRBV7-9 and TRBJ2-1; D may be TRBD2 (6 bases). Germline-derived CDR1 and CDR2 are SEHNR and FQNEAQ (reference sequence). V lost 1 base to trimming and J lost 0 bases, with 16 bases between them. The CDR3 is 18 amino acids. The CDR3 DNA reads TGTGCCAGCAGCTTAGTTTCCCCAGCGGGCACCTCCTACAATGAGCAGTTCTTC. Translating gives CASSLVSPAGTSYNEQFF.

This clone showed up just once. The CDR3: CSASSGGGTEAFF. The CDR3 coding sequence is TGCAGTGCTAGTTCGGGGGGGGGCACTGAAGCTTTCTTT. V and J are TRBV20-1 and TRBJ1-1, with D maybe TRBD1 (5 bases). Germline V CDR1 and CDR2: DFQATT, SNEGSKA (reference sequence). Trimming took off 3 bases at V and 4 bases at J, with 12 bases between the two ends. The CDR3 spans 13 residues.

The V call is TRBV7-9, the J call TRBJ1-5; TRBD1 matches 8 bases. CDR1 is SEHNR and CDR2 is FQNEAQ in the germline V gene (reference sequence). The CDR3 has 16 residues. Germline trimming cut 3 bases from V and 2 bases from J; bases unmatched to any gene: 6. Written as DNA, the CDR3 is TGTGCCAGCAGCTTGGCAGGGGGCAGGGGCAATCAGCCCCAGCATTTT. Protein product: CASSLAGGRGNQPQHF.

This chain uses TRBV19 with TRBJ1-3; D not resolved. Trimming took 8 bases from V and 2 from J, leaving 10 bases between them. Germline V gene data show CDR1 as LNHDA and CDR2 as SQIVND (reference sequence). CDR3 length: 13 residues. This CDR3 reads CASAARAGNTIYF. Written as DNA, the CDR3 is TGTGCCAGTGCGGCCCGGGCTGGAAACACCATATATTTT. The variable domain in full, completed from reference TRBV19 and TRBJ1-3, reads DGGITQSPKYLFRKEGQNVTLSCEQNLNHDAMYWYRQDPGQGLRLIYYSQIVNDFQKGDIAEGYSVSREKKESFPLTVTSAQKNPTAFYLCASAARAGNTIYFGEGSWLTVV.

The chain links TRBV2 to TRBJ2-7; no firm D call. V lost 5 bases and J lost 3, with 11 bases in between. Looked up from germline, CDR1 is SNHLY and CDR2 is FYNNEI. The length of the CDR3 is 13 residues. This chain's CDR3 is CASSPLRIYEQYF. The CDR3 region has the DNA TGTGCCAGCAGTCCCCTGAGAATCTACGAGCAGTACTTC.

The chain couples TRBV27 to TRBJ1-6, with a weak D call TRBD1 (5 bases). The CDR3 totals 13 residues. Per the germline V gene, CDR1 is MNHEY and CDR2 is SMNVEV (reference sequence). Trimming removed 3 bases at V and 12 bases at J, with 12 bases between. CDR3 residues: CASSFSSGGPLHF. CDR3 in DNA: TGTGCCAGCAGTTTCAGCAGTGGGGGACCCCTCCACTTT.

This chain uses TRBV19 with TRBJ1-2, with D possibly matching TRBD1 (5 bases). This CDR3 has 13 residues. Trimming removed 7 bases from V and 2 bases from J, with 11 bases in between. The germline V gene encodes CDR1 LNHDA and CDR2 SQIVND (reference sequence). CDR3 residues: CASTTGGNYGYTF. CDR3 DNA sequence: TGTGCCAGTACCACAGGAGGGAACTATGGCTACACCTTC.

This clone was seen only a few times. CDR3 sequence reads: CSVVVSRNTEAFF. The DNA for the CDR3 is TGCAGCGTTGTGGTTTCGAGGAACACTGAAGCTTTCTTT. The chain uses TRBV29-1 and TRBJ1-1; D unclear. With 4 bases removed from V and 1 base from J, the gap between germline ends came to 10 bases. This CDR3 spans 13 amino acids. Germline CDR1 and CDR2: SQVTM and ANQGSEA. Complete variable domain (other parts from reference TRBV29-1 and TRBJ1-1): SAVISQKPSRDICQRGTSLTIQCQVDSQVTMMFWYRQQPGQSLTLIATANQGSEATYESGFVIDKFPISRPNLTFSTLTVSNMSPEDSSIYLCSVVVSRNTEAFFGQGTRLTVV.

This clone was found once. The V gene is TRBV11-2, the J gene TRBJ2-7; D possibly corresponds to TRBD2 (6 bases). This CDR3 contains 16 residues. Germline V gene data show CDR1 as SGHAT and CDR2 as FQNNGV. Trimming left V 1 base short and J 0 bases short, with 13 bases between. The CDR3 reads CASSLVGGRTSYEQYF. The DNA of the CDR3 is TGTGCCAGCAGCTTAGTAGGAGGGAGAACCTCCTACGAGCAGTACTTC.

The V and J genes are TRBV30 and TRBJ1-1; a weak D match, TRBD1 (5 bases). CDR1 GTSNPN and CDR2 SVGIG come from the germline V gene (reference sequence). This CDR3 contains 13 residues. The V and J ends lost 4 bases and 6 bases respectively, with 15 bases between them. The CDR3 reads CAWKRDSSPEAFF. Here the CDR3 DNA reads TGTGCCTGGAAACGGGACTCTTCCCCTGAAGCTTTCTTT.

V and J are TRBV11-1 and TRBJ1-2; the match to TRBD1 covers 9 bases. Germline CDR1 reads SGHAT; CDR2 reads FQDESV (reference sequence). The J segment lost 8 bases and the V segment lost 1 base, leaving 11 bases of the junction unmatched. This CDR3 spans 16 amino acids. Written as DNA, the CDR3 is TGTGCCAGCAGCTTAGGAGATAACAGGGGGCGTCGAGGCTACACCTTC. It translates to CASSLGDNRGRRGYTF.

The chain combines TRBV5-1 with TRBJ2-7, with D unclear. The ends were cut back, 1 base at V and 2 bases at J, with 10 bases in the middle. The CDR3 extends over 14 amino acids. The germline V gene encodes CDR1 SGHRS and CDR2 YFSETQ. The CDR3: CASSLIGVTYEQYF. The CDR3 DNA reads TGCGCCAGCAGCTTGATTGGAGTAACCTACGAGCAGTACTTC.

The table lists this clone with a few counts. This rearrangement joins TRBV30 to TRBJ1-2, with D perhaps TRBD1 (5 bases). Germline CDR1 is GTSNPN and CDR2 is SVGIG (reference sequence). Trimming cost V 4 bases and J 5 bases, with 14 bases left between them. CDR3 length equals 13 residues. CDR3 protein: CAWIPNGGYGYTF. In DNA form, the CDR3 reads TGTGCCTGGATTCCCAATGGGGGTTATGGCTACACCTTC.

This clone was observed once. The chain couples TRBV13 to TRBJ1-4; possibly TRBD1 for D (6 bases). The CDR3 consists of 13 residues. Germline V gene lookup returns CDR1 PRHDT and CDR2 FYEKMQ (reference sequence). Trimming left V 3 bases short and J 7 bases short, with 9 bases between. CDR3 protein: CASSLGGSEKLFF. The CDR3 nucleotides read TGTGCCAGCAGCTTGGGGGGCAGTGAAAAACTGTTTTTT. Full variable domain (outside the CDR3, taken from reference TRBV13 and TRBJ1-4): AAGVIQSPRHLIKEKRETATLKCYPIPRHDTVYWYQQGPGQDPQFLISFYEKMQSDKGSIPDRFSAQQFSDYHSELNMSSLELGDSALYFCASSLGGSEKLFFGSGTQLSVL.

Here the CDR3 reads CASSLTGVIDTQYF. The CDR3 nucleotides read TGTGCCAGCAGCTTAACAGGGGTTATAGATACGCAGTATTTT. The gene calls are TRBV13 and TRBJ2-3; 7 nucleotides agree with TRBD1. The CDR3 contains 14 residues. The germline V gene has CDR1 PRHDT and CDR2 FYEKMQ (reference sequence). V lost 2 bases, J lost 5 bases, and 4 bases stayed unmatched.

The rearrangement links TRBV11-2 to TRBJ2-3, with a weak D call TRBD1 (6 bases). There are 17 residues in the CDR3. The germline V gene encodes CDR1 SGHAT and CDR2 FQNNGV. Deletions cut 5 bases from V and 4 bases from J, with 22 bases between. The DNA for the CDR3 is TGTGCCAGCAGCACGACAAGGGGGAAGAGGGGAGCAGATACGCAGTATTTT. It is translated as CASSTTRGKRGADTQYF.

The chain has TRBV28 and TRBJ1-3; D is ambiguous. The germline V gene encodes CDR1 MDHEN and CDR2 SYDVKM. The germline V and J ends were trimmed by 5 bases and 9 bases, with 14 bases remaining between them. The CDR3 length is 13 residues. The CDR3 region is CASSGGPSGTIYF. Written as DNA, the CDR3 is TGTGCCAGCAGTGGCGGCCCCTCAGGCACCATATATTTT.

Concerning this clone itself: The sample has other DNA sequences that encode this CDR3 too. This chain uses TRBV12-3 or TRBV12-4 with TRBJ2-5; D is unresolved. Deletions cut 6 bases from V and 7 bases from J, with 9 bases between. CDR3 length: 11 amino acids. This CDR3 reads CASSSSGTQYF. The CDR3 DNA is TGTGCCAGCAGCTCCTCTGGGACCCAGTACTTC.

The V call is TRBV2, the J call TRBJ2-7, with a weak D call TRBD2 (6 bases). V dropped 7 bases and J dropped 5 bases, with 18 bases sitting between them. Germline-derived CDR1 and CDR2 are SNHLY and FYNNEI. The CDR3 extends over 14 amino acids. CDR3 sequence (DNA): TGTGCCAGCATGACTCGTAGCGGAATTCACGAGCAGTACTTC. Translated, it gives CASMTRSGIHEQYF.

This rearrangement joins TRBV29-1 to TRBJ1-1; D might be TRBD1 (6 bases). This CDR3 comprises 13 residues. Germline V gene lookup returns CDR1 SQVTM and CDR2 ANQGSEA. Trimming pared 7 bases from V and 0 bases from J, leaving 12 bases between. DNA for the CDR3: TGCAGCGCTGAGGACAGATTGAACACTGAAGCTTTCTTT. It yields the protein CSAEDRLNTEAFF.

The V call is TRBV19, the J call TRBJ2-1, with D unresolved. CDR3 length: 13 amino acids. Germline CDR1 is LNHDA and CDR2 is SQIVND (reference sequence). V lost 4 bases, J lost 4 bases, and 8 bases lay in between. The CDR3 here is CASSTKSYNEQFF. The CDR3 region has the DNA TGTGCCAGTAGTACCAAGTCGTACAATGAGCAGTTCTTC. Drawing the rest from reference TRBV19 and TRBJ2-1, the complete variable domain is DGGITQSPKYLFRKEGQNVTLSCEQNLNHDAMYWYRQDPGQGLRLIYYSQIVNDFQKGDIAEGYSVSREKKESFPLTVTSAQKNPTAFYLCASSTKSYNEQFFGPGTRLTVL.

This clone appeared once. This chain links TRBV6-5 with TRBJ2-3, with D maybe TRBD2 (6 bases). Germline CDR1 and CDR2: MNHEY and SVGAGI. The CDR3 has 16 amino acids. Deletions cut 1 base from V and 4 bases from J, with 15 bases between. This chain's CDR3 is CASSYYDRDFPDTQYF. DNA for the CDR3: TGTGCCAGCAGTTACTACGACCGGGACTTCCCAGATACGCAGTATTTT.

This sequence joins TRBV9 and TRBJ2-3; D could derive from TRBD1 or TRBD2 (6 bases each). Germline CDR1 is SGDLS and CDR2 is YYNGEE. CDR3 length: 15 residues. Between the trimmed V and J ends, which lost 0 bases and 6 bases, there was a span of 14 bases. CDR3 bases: TGTGCCAGCAGCGTAGTAGGGGGGCTCGCGGATACGCAGTATTTT. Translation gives CASSVVGGLADTQYF.